This TCR beta chain was sequenced during a study of T-cell reconstitution after alpha-beta-depleted transplantation in children. Unique molecular identifiers featured in how the TCRbeta library was prepared. TCRdb re-called the PCR reads with MiXCR, one entry per CDR3 protein. The table includes hundreds of thousands of distinct CDR3 sequences, roughly 15% detected once. This clonotype has a count of ten or more. The V gene's germline CDR1 is SGHTA and CDR2 FQGNSA. This CDR3 spans 15 amino acids. V was trimmed by 0 bases and J by 5 bases, leaving 11 bases between them. The rearrangement joins TRBV7-2 to TRBJ2-1; TRBD2 might be the D (7 bases). This specimen consisted of PBMCs from the stem cell graft donor, obtained from the stem cell graft. The TCR was taken from a human donor who donated a stem cell graft to a child with acute myeloid leukemia. The CDR3: CASSLAGGPHNEQFF. Written as DNA, the CDR3 is TGTGCCAGCAGCTTAGCGGGGGGGCCACACAATGAGCAGTTCTTC.